Each of the 3 T cell receptor beta chains below was sequenced from the same sample in a study of blood T cell repertoires in COVID-19. Some clones are missing from TCRdb's copy, which holds only in-frame ones; the method was immunoSEQ multiplex PCR. This repertoire shows about 160,000 clones, around 93% found once; its top ten account for 4.6%. The sequenced sample was peripheral blood. The receptors here all came from a woman aged 50 to 65 with acute or convalescent COVID-19.

The CDR3 reads CGVVGARGEQYF. The CDR3 bases are TGCGGGGTAGTGGGGGCGAGAGGCGAGCAGTACTTC. The rearrangement uses TRBV29-1 and TRBJ2-7, with a possible D match to TRBD1 (6 bases). The CDR3 has 12 amino acids. CDR1 is SQVTM, CDR2 ANQGSEA, per germline.

V is TRBV9 and J is TRBJ1-4; D is uncertain. CDR1 and CDR2 from the germline V gene are SGDLS and YYNGEE. The V gene lost 4 bases and the J gene lost 12 bases, with 10 bases spanning the gap. This CDR3 has 11 residues. The CDR3 sequence is CASSPGVELFF. As DNA, the CDR3 is TGTGCCAGCAGCCCGGGAGTAGAACTGTTTTTT.

This chain links TRBV7-2 with TRBJ1-5; weak D call: TRBD1 (6 bases). Trimming stripped 8 bases from V and 3 bases from J, with 17 bases between. CDR1 and CDR2 (germline): SGHTA, FQGNSA. CDR3 length equals 15 residues. The CDR3 protein is CASDPTGLPNQPQHF. DNA for the CDR3: TGTGCCAGCGACCCCACAGGGCTACCCAATCAGCCCCAGCATTTT. Combining the CDR3 with reference TRBV7-2 and TRBJ1-5 gives the whole variable domain GAGVSQSPSNKVTEKGKDVELRCDPISGHTALYWYRQSLGQGLEFLIYFQGNSAPDKSGLPSDRFSAERTGGSVSTLTIQRTQQEDSAVYLCASDPTGLPNQPQHFGDGTRLSIL.